Included here is one T cell receptor (beta chain) sequence, with context. The antigen remains undetermined. Amplification targeted the TCR beta CDR3 regions, with RNA transcripts as the source material. HTBI-primed RT-PCR formed the first round, and a multiplex PCR formed the second. TCRdb re-called the multiplex PCR reads with MiXCR, one entry per CDR3 protein. This table has 200,000 to 300,000 distinct CDR3 sequences, about 47% appearing once. This entry belongs to a study of Graves' ophthalmopathy and Graves' hyperthyroidism. Germline CDR1 and CDR2: DFQATT and SNEGSKA (reference sequence). Deletions cut 6 bases from V and 4 bases from J, with 13 bases between. The CDR3 covers 12 residues. Study findings and constraints: Using a 13-signature model, the authors split ophthalmopathy from stable hyperthyroidism, with roughly 91% sensitivity and approximately 80% specificity.

The J gene is TRBJ2-7, the V gene TRBV20-1, with D possibly being TRBD2 (5 bases). Sequenced sample: peripheral blood. This sequence was found in an adult man with Graves' ophthalmopathy. The CDR3 nucleotides are TGCAGTGCGGGCCGGGAACGGTACGAGCAGTACTTC. The encoded protein is CSAGRERYEQYF.